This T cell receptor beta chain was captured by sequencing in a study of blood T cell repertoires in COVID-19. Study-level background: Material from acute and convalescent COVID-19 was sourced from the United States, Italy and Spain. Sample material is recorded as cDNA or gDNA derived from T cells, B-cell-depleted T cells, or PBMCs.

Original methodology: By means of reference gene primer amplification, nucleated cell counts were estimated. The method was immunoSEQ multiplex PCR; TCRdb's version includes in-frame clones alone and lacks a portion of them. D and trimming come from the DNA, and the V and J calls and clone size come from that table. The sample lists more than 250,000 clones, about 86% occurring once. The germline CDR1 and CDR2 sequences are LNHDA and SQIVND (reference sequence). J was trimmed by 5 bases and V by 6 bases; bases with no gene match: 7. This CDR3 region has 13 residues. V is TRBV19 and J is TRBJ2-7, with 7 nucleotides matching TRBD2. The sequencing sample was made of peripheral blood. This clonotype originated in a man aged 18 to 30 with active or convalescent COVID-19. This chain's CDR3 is CASSRDYYNEQYF. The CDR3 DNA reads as TGTGCCAGTAGCCGGGACTATTACAACGAGCAGTACTTC. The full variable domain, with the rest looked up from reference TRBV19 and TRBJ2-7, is DGGITQSPKYLFRKEGQNVTLSCEQNLNHDAMYWYRQDPGQGLRLIYYSQIVNDFQKGDIAEGYSVSREKKESFPLTVTSAQKNPTAFYLCASSRDYYNEQYFGPGTRLTVT.